This entry lists 31 T cell receptor beta chains sequenced from one sample in a study of T cells after yellow fever vaccination. Using its own MiXCR run on the 5' RACE reads, TCRdb lists one record per CDR3 protein. The sample lists tens of thousands of distinct CDR3 sequences, 7.4% seen once, with approximately 34% in the top ten. This specimen consisted of CD8+ T cells sorted from PBMCs, obtained 15 days after the yellow fever booster vaccination. The receptor source for this set is a man between 25 and 39 years old who received the YFV17D yellow fever vaccine.

In this sample, this clonotype turned up many times. The chain uses TRBV13 and TRBJ2-7; possibly TRBD1 or TRBD2 for D (6 bases each). Deletions cut 6 bases from V and 0 bases from J, with 12 bases between. The CDR3 has 14 residues. Germline CDR1 PRHDT, CDR2 FYEKMQ (reference sequence). CDR3: CASRVGGASYEQYF. The CDR3 DNA reads as TGTGCCAGCAGGGTGGGGGGCGCCTCCTACGAGCAGTACTTC.

This clonotype occurred a few times. V and J are TRBV4-2 and TRBJ2-5, with 8 positions matching TRBD2. Germline CDR1 reads LGHNA; CDR2 reads YNFKEQ. CDR3 length equals 15 residues. The trim removed 1 base at V and 2 bases at J, leaving 3 bases unmatched. The CDR3 DNA reads TGTGCCAGCAGCCAAGGGCCGGGAGGGCAAGAGACCCAGTACTTC. Protein: CASSQGPGGQETQYF.

This clonotype was observed many times. The chain carries TRBV20-1 and TRBJ2-1; D may be TRBD1 or TRBD2 (6 bases each). Germline V gene lookup returns CDR1 DFQATT and CDR2 SNEGSKA (reference sequence). V lost 0 bases to trimming and J lost 2 bases, with 20 bases between them. This CDR3 has 18 amino acids. CDR3 bases: TGCAGTGCTAGAGATCAATTTTTATTGGGGGGCGCCTACAATGAGCAGTTCTTC. This sequence encodes CSARDQFLLGGAYNEQFF.

The sample holds a few counts of this clonotype. The chain uses TRBV12-3 or TRBV12-4 and TRBJ2-3; 11 positions match TRBD2. The V gene end was trimmed by 6 bases and the J gene end by 0 bases; junction bases not matched to a gene: 5. The CDR3 has 16 amino acids. The CDR3 region is CASSRTSGPSTDTQYF. The CDR3 nucleotides are TGTGCCAGCAGCCGGACTAGCGGGCCCAGCACAGATACGCAGTATTTT.

The sample holds a few counts of this clonotype. The chain has TRBV21-1 and TRBJ2-3; the DNA was not used to check the table's D call, TRBD1. TRBV21-1 is a known pseudogene. There are 15 residues in the CDR3. DNA for the CDR3: TGTGCCAGCAGCAAAGTAGGCAGGGGGTGGGATACGCAGTATTTT. Translation: CASSKVGRGWDTQYF.

This clonotype has at least ten counts. The rearrangement links TRBV6-7 to TRBJ2-5, with D possibly matching TRBD2 (5 bases). TRBV6-7 counts as an open reading frame of uncertain function. CDR3 length: 16 residues. V gave up 0 bases and J gave up 7 bases, with 18 bases separating them. The CDR3 DNA is TGTGCCAGCAGTTACTCGGGAGTCGGTTTACGCGGGACCCAGTACTTC. This encodes CASSYSGVGLRGTQYF.

This clonotype was recorded many times. The rearrangement joins TRBV28 to TRBJ2-1, with D possibly matching TRBD1 (5 bases). This CDR3 contains 15 residues. The germline gives CDR1 MDHEN, CDR2 SYDVKM. Trimming shortened V by 2 bases and J by 3 bases, and 11 bases separated the two germline ends. CDR3 loop: CASSLGASIYNEQFF. The DNA of the CDR3 is TGTGCCAGCAGTTTAGGGGCCTCAATCTACAATGAGCAGTTCTTC.

This clonotype appeared many times. The chain links TRBV20-1 to TRBJ2-1, with TRBD1 as a possible D gene (6 bases). The germline gives CDR1 DFQATT, CDR2 SNEGSKA (reference sequence). Trimming shortened V by 6 bases and J by 1 base, and 13 bases separated the two germline ends. This CDR3 comprises 14 residues. The CDR3 region has the DNA TGCAGTGCAAACAGGGAAGATTCCTACAATGAGCAGTTCTTC. As protein: CSANREDSYNEQFF.

The chain recombines TRBV2 with TRBJ2-1; tentative D call: TRBD1 (5 bases). The CDR3 has 15 residues. Trimming stripped 7 bases from V and 0 bases from J, with 13 bases between. From germline, CDR1 is SNHLY and CDR2 FYNNEI. The CDR3 coding sequence is TGTGCCAGCACAGAGGACAATCCCTCCTACAATGAGCAGTTCTTC. This translates into CASTEDNPSYNEQFF.

This clonotype was detected many times. This chain uses TRBV29-1 with TRBJ2-1, with D possibly being TRBD1 (6 bases). CDR3 length: 14 residues. V dropped 2 bases and J dropped 4 bases, with 12 bases sitting between them. The V gene's germline CDR1 is SQVTM and CDR2 ANQGSEA. CDR3 nucleotide sequence: TGCAGCGTTGAAACAGGGAAATTGTACAATGAGCAGTTCTTC. It encodes CSVETGKLYNEQFF.

With respect to this clonotype: This may arise from a read error, as a much more abundant clone is one base away. The rearrangement links TRBV6-5 to TRBJ2-1, with D maybe TRBD1 (6 bases). The CDR3 runs 18 residues. Germline V CDR1 and CDR2: MNHEY, SVGAGI. The CDR3 loop reads CACSYGAYRDSSYNEQFF. As DNA, the CDR3 is TGTGCCTGCAGTTACGGAGCGTACAGGGATAGCTCCTACAATGAGCAGTTCTTC.

The chain employs TRBV2 and TRBJ2-7; no clear D. The CDR3 extends over 15 amino acids. V was trimmed by 2 bases and J by 0 bases, leaving 11 bases between them. CDR1 SNHLY and CDR2 FYNNEI come from the germline V gene. The CDR3 DNA reads TGTGCCAGCAGTGAATCCGAGGTCAGCTCCTACGAGCAGTACTTC. Its protein is CASSESEVSSYEQYF.

This rearrangement joins TRBV3-1 to TRBJ2-5; D might be TRBD1 (6 bases). The CDR3 is 15 amino acids. Looked up from germline, CDR1 is LGHDT and CDR2 is YNNKEL (reference sequence). V gave up 3 bases and J gave up 2 bases, with 13 bases separating them. The chain's CDR3 is CASSHSPGQQETQYF. The CDR3 nucleotides are TGTGCCAGCAGCCATTCTCCCGGACAGCAAGAGACCCAGTACTTC.

V and J are TRBV15 and TRBJ1-2; 11 bases map to TRBD1. The junction had 3 bases not matched to a gene; V was cut back by 5 bases and J by 4 bases. CDR3 size: 14 residues. Germline CDR1 reads LNHNV; CDR2 reads YYDKDF (reference sequence). This chain's CDR3 is CATSPGQGVYGYTF. The CDR3 DNA reads TGTGCCACCAGCCCGGGACAGGGGGTCTATGGCTACACCTTC.

A note on this clonotype: This may be a read error: a much more frequent sequence differs by one nucleotide. V gene TRBV28 combines with J gene TRBJ2-7, with D perhaps TRBD1 (5 bases). This CDR3 spans 12 amino acids. Germline V CDR1 and CDR2: MDHEN, SYDVKM. The CDR3: CASNADTYERYF. The CDR3 nucleotides are TGTGCCAGCAACGCGGACACTTACGAGCGGTACTTC.

This clonotype was recorded a few times. The gene calls are TRBV6-2 or TRBV6-3 and TRBJ2-3, with TRBD1 identical over 9 bases. V dropped 2 bases and J dropped 2; count of bases not matched to a gene: 8. The CDR3 covers 17 residues. Germline assignment: CDR1 MNHEY and CDR2 SVGEGT. The CDR3 DNA follows: TGTGCCAGCAGTTACCATTGGACAGGGGAGCTCACAGATACGCAGTATTTT. This codes for CASSYHWTGELTDTQYF.

This sequence joins TRBV4-3 and TRBJ1-1; unclear D gene. The germline V gene encodes CDR1 LGHNA and CDR2 YSLEER. Trimming pared 1 base from V and 2 bases from J, leaving 8 bases between. This CDR3 is 14 amino acids long. Here the CDR3 reads CASSQGGSNTEAFF. In DNA form, the CDR3 reads TGCGCCAGCAGCCAAGGGGGATCTAACACTGAAGCTTTCTTT.

This clonotype was observed at least ten times. The rearrangement joins TRBV11-2 to TRBJ2-5, with D possibly being TRBD1 (6 bases). Looked up from germline, CDR1 is SGHAT and CDR2 is FQNNGV. There are 14 residues in the CDR3. V lost 6 bases to trimming and J lost 2 bases, with 13 bases between them. In DNA form, the CDR3 reads TGTGCCAGCAGTCCTCCAGGGGATCAAGAGACCCAGTACTTC. Its protein product is CASSPPGDQETQYF.

This clonotype was detected many times. V gene TRBV9 combines with J gene TRBJ2-7, with a tentative D call TRBD2 (6 bases). Trimming left V 0 bases short and J 7 bases short, with 14 bases between. Looked up from germline, CDR1 is SGDLS and CDR2 is YYNGEE. CDR3 length: 14 residues. This CDR3 reads CASSVGSGAREQYF. CDR3 nucleotides: TGTGCCAGCAGCGTAGGTTCGGGAGCTAGGGAGCAGTACTTC.

This clonotype was recorded many times. The J gene is TRBJ1-3, the V gene TRBV20-1; perhaps TRBD1 as D (5 bases). The CDR3 totals 14 residues. Germline loops: CDR1 DFQATT, CDR2 SNEGSKA (reference sequence). Between the trimmed V and J ends, which lost 5 bases and 0 bases, there was a span of 11 bases. CDR3 in DNA: TGCAGTGCTGTCCCGGGACCCTCTGGAAACACCATATATTTT. Its protein product is CSAVPGPSGNTIYF.

This rearrangement joins TRBV27 to TRBJ2-7, with TRBD1 matching 7 bases. The CDR3 sequence is 14 residues long. Germline V gives CDR1 MNHEY, CDR2 SMNVEV (reference sequence). Germline trimming cut 3 bases from V and 6 bases from J; bases unmatched to any gene: 8. The CDR3 sequence is CASSFNEGAGEQYF. The CDR3 bases are TGTGCCAGCAGTTTTAACGAGGGGGCCGGCGAGCAGTACTTC.

This clonotype was observed at least ten times. The chain carries TRBV20-1 and TRBJ2-7; the D gene could be TRBD1 or TRBD2 (6 bases each). The CDR3 sequence is 15 residues long. Germline assignment: CDR1 DFQATT and CDR2 SNEGSKA (reference sequence). The V and J ends lost 0 bases and 5 bases respectively, with 17 bases between them. CDR3 sequence (DNA): TGCAGTGCTAGAGATAAAGAGCTTAGGGGGGACGAGCAGTACTTC. This codes for CSARDKELRGDEQYF.

This clonotype was counted many times. The gene calls are TRBV2 and TRBJ2-1; tentatively, D is TRBD2 (5 bases). Germline CDR1 is SNHLY and CDR2 is FYNNEI. This CDR3 region has 13 residues. V lost 5 bases and J lost 1, with 6 bases in between. The CDR3 spells CASSRGSYNEQFF. CDR3 DNA sequence: TGTGCCAGCAGTCGGGGATCCTACAATGAGCAGTTCTTC.

This clonotype was counted many times. The V gene is TRBV4-3, the J gene TRBJ1-1; D remains ambiguous. V was shortened by 2 bases and J by 5 bases, with 9 bases between the two germline ends. This CDR3 is 13 amino acids long. Germline values: CDR1 LGHNA, CDR2 YSLEER. CDR3 in DNA: TGCGCCAGCAGCCAATCGGGGAAGACTGAAGCTTTCTTT. Protein product: CASSQSGKTEAFF.

This clonotype appeared many times. CDR3 sequence reads: CASSFTGTSRTDTQYF. The CDR3 nucleotides are TGTGCCAGCAGTTTCACCGGGACTAGCCGTACAGATACGCAGTATTTT. The gene calls are TRBV27 and TRBJ2-3; 9 bases agree with TRBD2. V shed 3 bases and J 3 bases; nucleotides not matched to a gene: 7. CDR1 MNHEY and CDR2 SMNVEV come from the germline V gene (reference sequence). The CDR3 loop spans 16 amino acids.

This clonotype occurred many times. The V call is TRBV12-3 or TRBV12-4, the J call TRBJ2-7; D is ambiguous. This CDR3 has 14 residues. V lost 5 bases, J lost 3 bases, and 14 bases lay in between. CDR3 in amino acids: CASSAVGLLYEQYF. The CDR3 coding sequence is TGTGCCAGCAGTGCCGTCGGTCTACTCTACGAGCAGTACTTC.

Ten or more counts support this clonotype. The chain uses TRBV20-1 and TRBJ2-7; 7 bases are shared with TRBD2. The ends lost 6 bases at V and 3 bases at J; junction bases unmatched: 8. Germline V gene sequence: CDR1 DFQATT, CDR2 SNEGSKA (reference sequence). This CDR3 region has 13 residues. For the CDR3, the DNA is TGCAGTGCGGATGGACTAGTTAACTACGAGCAGTACTTC. This sequence encodes CSADGLVNYEQYF.

This clonotype was seen ten or more times. The chain carries TRBV7-6 and TRBJ2-1; no firm D call. The V end lost 1 base, the J end lost 3 bases, and 7 bases lay between the germline ends. Germline CDR1 and CDR2: SGHVS and FNYEAQ. The CDR3 consists of 14 residues. The CDR3 region has the DNA TGTGCCAGCAGCTTAGGTAACAACTACAATGAGCAGTTCTTC. The encoded protein is CASSLGNNYNEQFF.

The sample holds many counts of this clonotype. The V call is TRBV7-9, the J call TRBJ2-7; 8 nucleotides line up with TRBD1. This CDR3 contains 15 residues. The germline V gene encodes CDR1 SEHNR and CDR2 FQNEAQ (reference sequence). The V segment lost 5 bases and the J segment 0 bases; nucleotides outside the gene matches: 6. The CDR3 sequence: CASSPSTGASYEQYF. CDR3 nucleotides: TGTGCCAGCAGCCCATCGACAGGGGCCTCCTACGAGCAGTACTTC.

In its sample, this clonotype was seen many times. This chain uses TRBV4-1 with TRBJ2-1, with 10 bases aligning to TRBD2. The trim removed 4 bases at V and 4 bases at J, leaving 25 bases unmatched. CDR3 size: 22 residues. Germline lookup yields CDR1 MGHRA and CDR2 YSYEKL. The CDR3 DNA reads TGCGCCAGCAGCCCGGACCCAGCTAGACTTGGCCTAGCGGGAGATCGGTACAATGAGCAGTTCTTC. It yields the protein CASSPDPARLGLAGDRYNEQFF.

This clonotype was observed at least ten times. V gene TRBV6-2 or TRBV6-3 combines with J gene TRBJ2-1; tentative D call: TRBD2 (5 bases). V was pared by 5 bases and J by 8 bases, with 10 bases between. CDR3 length: 12 amino acids. Germline CDR1 and CDR2: MNHEY and SVGEGT. CDR3 sequence: CASSTSRHEQFF. The CDR3, as DNA: TGTGCCAGCAGTACTAGTAGGCATGAGCAGTTCTTC.